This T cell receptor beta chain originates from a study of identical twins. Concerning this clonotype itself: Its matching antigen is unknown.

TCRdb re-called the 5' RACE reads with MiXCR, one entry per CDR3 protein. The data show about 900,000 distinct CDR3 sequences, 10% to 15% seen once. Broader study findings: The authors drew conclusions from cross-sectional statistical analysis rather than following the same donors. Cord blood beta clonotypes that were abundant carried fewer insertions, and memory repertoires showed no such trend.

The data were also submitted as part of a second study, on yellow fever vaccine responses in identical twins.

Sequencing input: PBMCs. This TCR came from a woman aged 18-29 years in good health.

DNA of the CDR3: TGCAGTGCTAGAATCCCCCGGGGACTAGCGGGGGGGTACATATACAATGAGCAGTTCTTC. Translation gives CSARIPRGLAGGYIYNEQFF. The chain employs TRBV20-1 and TRBJ2-1, with 16 bases matching TRBD2. The germline V gene encodes CDR1 DFQATT and CDR2 SNEGSKA (reference sequence). V trimming: 2 bases; J trimming: 4 bases; junction bases outside the gene matches: 14. CDR3 length: 20 amino acids.